This T cell receptor (beta chain) was recorded in a study of T cells in Graves' hyperthyroidism and ophthalmopathy. Study at large: It was at initial diagnosis, before any treatment, that peripheral blood was collected.

This clonotype was picked up many times. The antigen remains undetermined. Using RNA transcripts as the source, TCR beta CDR3 regions were amplified. The TCR CDR3 first-round RT-PCR relied on the HTBI primer set. TCRdb itself ran the multiplex PCR reads through MiXCR, one entry per CDR3 protein. The sample holds around 520,000 distinct CDR3 sequences; 24% are singletons and the top ten take about 11%. Study-level results: The model anticipated ophthalmopathy a median approximately 6.7 months pre-onset. Ophthalmopathy could be told apart from stable hyperthyroidism with a 13 V-J model.

Active moderate-to-severe ophthalmopathy, Clinical Activity Score at least 3, NOSPECS at least 4, under 3 months' duration. J was trimmed by 1 base and V by 6 bases; bases with no gene match: 4. Germline V CDR1 and CDR2: MDHEN, SYDVKM. The CDR3 has 15 residues. The sequence was collected from a woman in her twenties or thirties with Graves' ophthalmopathy. This chain links TRBV28 with TRBJ1-5; TRBD1 agrees at 9 bases. The sample consisted of blood. The CDR3, as DNA: TGTGCCAGCAGCCAGGGACAGGGAAGCAATCAGCCCCAGCATTTT. Its protein is CASSQGQGSNQPQHF.